The T cell receptor beta chain described here comes from a study of blood T cell repertoires in COVID-19. As for the study in general: Both acute and convalescent COVID-19 samples were obtained from the United States, Italy and Spain. The analysed material was cDNA or gDNA that came from T cells, B-cell-depleted T cells, or PBMCs.

Method: immunoSEQ multiplex PCR; TCRdb's copy keeps in-frame clones and lacks some. The data contain about 330,000 clones, about 87% of them seen just once; the ten biggest clones take up around 9.9%. Germline V gene lookup returns CDR1 SGHNT and CDR2 YENEEA. The ends were cut back, 2 bases at V and 1 base at J, with 11 bases in the middle. There are 15 residues in the CDR3. The rearrangement links TRBV11-3 to TRBJ2-5, with no clear D. The sample consisted of peripheral blood. This receptor was identified in a man aged 25 to 40 with COVID-19, enrolled during active disease. The CDR3 loop is CASSLTRQTQETQYF. CDR3 sequence (DNA): TGTGCCAGCAGCTTAACGCGGCAGACCCAAGAGACCCAGTACTTC.